This TCR beta chain was recorded in a study of blood T cell repertoires in COVID-19. Germline assignment: CDR1 LNHNV and CDR2 YYDKDF (reference sequence). The CDR3 totals 15 residues. V lost 4 bases to trimming and J lost 8 bases, with 17 bases between them. Clones were read by immunoSEQ multiplex PCR, and TCRdb kept only the in-frame ones, dropping some. The sample lists 35,000 to 50,000 clones; approximately 90% were seen once. V is TRBV15 and J is TRBJ1-4; D may be TRBD1 (5 bases). Input material: peripheral blood. The clonotype was recovered from a man in his 70s with active COVID-19. CDR3 in DNA: TGTGCCACCAGCACTTCAGGGAGGGGAGGCGAAAAACTGTTTTTT. Amino acids: CATSTSGRGGEKLFF.